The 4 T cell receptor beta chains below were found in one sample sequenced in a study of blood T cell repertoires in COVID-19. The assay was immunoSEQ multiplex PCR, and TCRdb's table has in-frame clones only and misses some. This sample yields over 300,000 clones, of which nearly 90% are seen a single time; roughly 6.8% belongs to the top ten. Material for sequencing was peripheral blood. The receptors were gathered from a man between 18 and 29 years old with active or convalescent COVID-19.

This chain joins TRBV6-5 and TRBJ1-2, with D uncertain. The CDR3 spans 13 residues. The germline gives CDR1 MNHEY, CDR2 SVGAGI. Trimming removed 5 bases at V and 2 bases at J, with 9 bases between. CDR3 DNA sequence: TGTGCCAGCAGTCCTGACATCAACTATGGCTACACCTTC. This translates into CASSPDINYGYTF.

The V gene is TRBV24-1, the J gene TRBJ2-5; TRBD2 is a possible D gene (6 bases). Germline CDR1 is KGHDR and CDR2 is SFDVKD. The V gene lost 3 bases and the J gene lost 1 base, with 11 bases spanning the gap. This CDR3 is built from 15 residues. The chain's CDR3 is CATSDPPGGQETQYF. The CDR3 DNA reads TGTGCCACCAGTGATCCGCCCGGGGGCCAAGAGACCCAGTACTTC.

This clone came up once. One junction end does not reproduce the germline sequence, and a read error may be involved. The CDR3 region is CASSLRRTGGVGANVLTF. The CDR3 DNA sequence: TGTGCCAGCAGTTTACGTAGGACAGGGGGCGTTGGGGCCAACGTGCTGACTTTC. The V call is TRBV28, the J call TRBJ2-6; 11 bases are shared with TRBD1. Germline V lookup: CDR1 MDHEN, CDR2 SYDVKM. The CDR3 length is 18 residues.

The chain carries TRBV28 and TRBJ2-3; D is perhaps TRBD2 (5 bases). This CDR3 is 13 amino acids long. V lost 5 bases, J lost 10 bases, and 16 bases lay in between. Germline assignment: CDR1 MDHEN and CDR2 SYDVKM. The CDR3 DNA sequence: TGTGCCAGCAGTAACCCCGGGGAGAGGGCGCAGTATTTT. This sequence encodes CASSNPGERAQYF. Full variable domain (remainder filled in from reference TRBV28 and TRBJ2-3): DVKVTQSSRYLVKRTGEKVFLECVQDMDHENMFWYRQDPGLGLRLIYFSYDVKMKEKGDIPEGYSVSREKKERFSLILESASTNQTSMYLCASSNPGERAQYFGPGTRLTVL.